This passage covers 21 T cell receptor beta chains from one sample sequenced in a study of OX40 agonist ivuxolimab in advanced cancers. The data were produced by immunoSEQ multiplex PCR, yet TCRdb's version contains in-frame clones alone and is incomplete. In the table there are tens of thousands of clones, about 80% of which are singletons. The source was CD4+ or CD8+ T cells sorted from blood, collected in a trial of the OX40 agonist ivuxolimab. The receptors stem from an adult with an advanced solid tumor such as melanoma, head and neck, liver or kidney cancer.

The chain uses TRBV19 and TRBJ2-1; the D gene is possibly TRBD1 (5 bases). Trimming took off 3 bases at V and 9 bases at J, with 15 bases between the two ends. Germline assignment: CDR1 LNHDA and CDR2 SQIVND (reference sequence). CDR3 length: 14 residues. The DNA of the CDR3 is TGTGCCAGTAGTATTCAGGGTCAAAGGGCTGAGCAGTTCTTC. Its translation is CASSIQGQRAEQFF.

The V call is TRBV2, the J call TRBJ1-1; TRBD1 matches at 7 bases. CDR1 and CDR2 from the germline V gene are SNHLY and FYNNEI. The CDR3 covers 15 residues. The junction had 8 bases not matched to a gene; V was cut back by 7 bases and J by 0 bases. As DNA, the CDR3 is TGTGCCAGCACCCGGGACAGAACCATGAACACTGAAGCTTTCTTT. It yields the protein CASTRDRTMNTEAFF.

This clone has just one count. The V and J genes are TRBV11-3 and TRBJ2-7; the match to TRBD1 covers 8 bases. With 1 base clipped from V and 4 bases from J, the junction kept 6 bases outside the gene matches. Germline CDR1 SGHNT, CDR2 YENEEA. The CDR3 sequence is 15 residues long. The chain's CDR3 is CASSLGRTGRYEQYF. CDR3 bases: TGTGCCAGCAGCTTAGGAAGGACAGGGAGATACGAGCAGTACTTC.

This clone is a singleton in its sample. This chain uses TRBV6-5 with TRBJ2-6; maybe TRBD2 (6 bases). Trimming shortened V by 2 bases and J by 4 bases, and 9 bases separated the two germline ends. The germline V gene encodes CDR1 MNHEY and CDR2 SVGAGI. The CDR3 spans 15 residues. The CDR3 is CASSYGGVGANVLTF. The CDR3 DNA is TGTGCCAGCAGTTACGGAGGGGTCGGGGCCAACGTCCTGACTTTC.

About this clone itself: Other DNA sequences within the sample encode an identical CDR3. The chain has TRBV5-1 and TRBJ2-3; the match to TRBD2 covers 11 bases. Looked up from germline, CDR1 is SGHRS and CDR2 is YFSETQ. V was pared by 0 bases and J by 4 bases, with 4 bases of the junction left unmatched. This CDR3 spans 16 amino acids. The CDR3 nucleotides read TGCGCCAGCAGCTTGGTTTTAGCGGGGGGGCCAGATACGCAGTATTTT. This translates into CASSLVLAGGPDTQYF.

The chain couples TRBV28 to TRBJ2-2; D is unclear. The CDR3 spans 13 residues. The germline V gene encodes CDR1 MDHEN and CDR2 SYDVKM. V was shortened by 4 bases and J by 7 bases, with 10 bases between the two germline ends. CDR3 bases: TGTGCCAGCAGTTGGTCCTATCGCGGGGAGCTGTTTTTT. Translation gives CASSWSYRGELFF.

This chain links TRBV4-2 with TRBJ2-5; 7 nucleotides match TRBD2. With V trimmed by 3 bases and J by 2 bases, 3 bases remained unmatched. From germline, CDR1 is LGHNA and CDR2 YNFKEQ. CDR3 size: 14 residues. DNA of the CDR3: TGTGCCAGCAGCCACCCGGGGGGACAAGAGACCCAGTACTTC. Protein sequence: CASSHPGGQETQYF.

V usage is TRBV12-5 and J usage is TRBJ1-5; no definite D call. The CDR3 length is 14 residues. Germline V CDR1 and CDR2: LGHNT, FRNRAP. Trimming cost V 1 base and J 6 bases, with 10 bases left between them. CDR3 sequence: CASGLEPERQPQHF. CDR3 in DNA: TGTGCTAGTGGTTTGGAGCCTGAGCGTCAGCCCCAGCATTTT.

This rearrangement joins TRBV11-3 to TRBJ2-7; D remains ambiguous. V lost 6 bases and J lost 2, with 14 bases in between. The CDR3 has 14 amino acids. Germline CDR1 SGHNT, CDR2 YENEEA. The CDR3 is CASSLRSLAYEQYF. CDR3 nucleotide sequence: TGTGCCAGCAGTCTTAGATCGTTAGCCTACGAGCAGTACTTC.

The chain has TRBV19 and TRBJ2-1; 7 bases fit TRBD1. V was clipped by 9 bases and J by 5 bases; unmatched bases: 7. Germline-derived CDR1 and CDR2 are LNHDA and SQIVND (reference sequence). This CDR3 is 13 amino acids long. CDR3 bases: TGTGCCAGACGACAGGGCCAAGACAATGAGCAGTTCTTC. This gives the protein CARRQGQDNEQFF. Looking up the rest from reference TRBV19 and TRBJ2-1 gives the full variable domain: DGGITQSPKYLFRKEGQNVTLSCEQNLNHDAMYWYRQDPGQGLRLIYYSQIVNDFQKGDIAEGYSVSREKKESFPLTVTSAQKNPTAFYLCARRQGQDNEQFFGPGTRLTVL.

The rearrangement joins TRBV4-1 to TRBJ2-4, with 10 bases that match TRBD2. Germline lookup yields CDR1 MGHRA and CDR2 YSYEKL. J was trimmed by 2 bases and V by 2 bases; bases with no gene match: 12. The CDR3 sequence is 19 residues long. The CDR3 DNA follows: TGCGCCAGCAGCCAATCCACTAGCGGGGACTGGGGAACCAAAAACATTCAGTACTTC. Translated, it gives CASSQSTSGDWGTKNIQYF.

The genes are TRBV7-9 and TRBJ2-2; 10 positions agree with TRBD2. This CDR3 comprises 15 residues. Germline CDR1 is SEHNR and CDR2 is FQNEAQ (reference sequence). V was clipped by 5 bases and J by 3 bases; unmatched bases: 3. The chain's CDR3 is CASSVLAGDTGELFF. CDR3 in DNA: TGTGCCAGCAGCGTGCTAGCGGGGGACACCGGGGAGCTGTTTTTT.

The chain links TRBV6-1 to TRBJ2-7, with D tentatively TRBD1 (5 bases). Trimming left V 7 bases short and J 13 bases short, with 17 bases between. The CDR3 is 11 amino acids. In germline, CDR1 is MNHNS, CDR2 SASEGT. CDR3 nucleotide sequence: TGTGCCAGCACCGAAGGGGCATCAGCCTACTTC. Amino acid sequence: CASTEGASAYF.

DNA for the CDR3: TGTGCCAGCAGCCAAGCCGGCAGGGTGGCTTCACCCCTCCACTTT. Its protein product is CASSQAGRVASPLHF. The J gene is TRBJ1-6, the V gene TRBV4-2; tentatively, D is TRBD1 (5 bases). Germline CDR1 and CDR2: LGHNA and YNFKEQ. The V gene lost 1 base and the J gene lost 9 bases, with 13 bases spanning the gap. The CDR3 is 15 amino acids.

The rearrangement joins TRBV7-9 to TRBJ2-5; 10 nucleotides align to TRBD1. J lost 5 bases, V lost 5 bases, and 11 bases had no gene match. Germline V gene sequence: CDR1 SEHNR, CDR2 FQNEAQ (reference sequence). CDR3 length equals 16 residues. This chain's CDR3 is CASSPRQGASWETQYF. CDR3 DNA sequence: TGTGCCAGCAGCCCTCGACAGGGGGCGAGCTGGGAGACCCAGTACTTC.

The chain carries TRBV9 and TRBJ2-1, with 14 nucleotides matching TRBD2. The CDR3 is 18 amino acids. Germline lookup yields CDR1 SGDLS and CDR2 YYNGEE. Trimming removed 4 bases from V and 5 bases from J; junction bases left unmatched: 11. The CDR3 spells CASSPRLAGGPRNNEQFF. The DNA of the CDR3 is TGTGCCAGCAGCCCACGACTAGCGGGGGGGCCTCGGAACAATGAGCAGTTCTTC.

This chain links TRBV7-2 with TRBJ1-5; unclear D gene. The V end lost 5 bases, the J end lost 6 bases, and 8 bases lay between the germline ends. Germline assignment: CDR1 SGHTA and CDR2 FQGNSA. The CDR3 has 12 residues. This CDR3 reads CASSPVGQPQHF. The CDR3 DNA reads as TGTGCCAGCAGCCCGGTAGGTCAGCCCCAGCATTTT.

This clone was detected only once. The genes are TRBV21-1 and TRBJ2-7; the D call in the table, TRBD2, was not verified against the DNA. TRBV21-1 is a pseudogene locus. The CDR3 covers 13 residues. The CDR3 sequence: CASPGLAAYEQYF. CDR3 DNA sequence: TGTGCCAGCCCGGGACTAGCGGCCTACGAGCAGTACTTC.

The rearrangement joins TRBV5-1 to TRBJ1-1; unclear D gene. Germline CDR1 reads SGHRS; CDR2 reads YFSETQ. CDR3 length: 15 amino acids. V was trimmed by 3 bases and J by 0 bases, leaving 12 bases between them. CDR3 in amino acids: CASSWNVGLNTEAFF. The CDR3 DNA is TGCGCCAGCAGCTGGAATGTCGGACTGAACACTGAAGCTTTCTTT.

The gene calls are TRBV19 and TRBJ1-1; TRBD1 is a possible D gene (6 bases). V was cut by 3 bases and J by 3 bases, with 11 bases left in between. CDR3 size: 14 residues. Looked up from germline, CDR1 is LNHDA and CDR2 is SQIVND (reference sequence). The CDR3 bases are TGTGCCAGTAGTATCCGGGGGGCTTACACTGAAGCTTTCTTT. This gives the protein CASSIRGAYTEAFF.

The J gene is TRBJ1-2, the V gene TRBV29-1; 10 nucleotides match TRBD1. CDR1 SQVTM and CDR2 ANQGSEA come from the germline V gene. This CDR3 contains 13 residues. V lost 8 bases, J lost 4 bases, and 7 bases stayed unmatched. CDR3 sequence reads: CSSSRTGGYGYTF. CDR3 nucleotides: TGCAGCTCTAGCAGGACAGGGGGCTATGGCTACACCTTC.